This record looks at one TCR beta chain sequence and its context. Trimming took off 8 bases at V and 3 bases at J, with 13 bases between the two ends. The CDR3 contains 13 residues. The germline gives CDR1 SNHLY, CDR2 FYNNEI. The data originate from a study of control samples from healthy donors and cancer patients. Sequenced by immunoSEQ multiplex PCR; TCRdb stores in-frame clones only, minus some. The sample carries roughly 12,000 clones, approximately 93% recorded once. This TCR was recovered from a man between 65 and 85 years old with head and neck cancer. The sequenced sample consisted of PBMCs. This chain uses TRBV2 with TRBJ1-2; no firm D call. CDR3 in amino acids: CASAPGGHYGYTF. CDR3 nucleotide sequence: TGTGCCAGCGCCCCGGGCGGCCACTATGGCTACACCTTC. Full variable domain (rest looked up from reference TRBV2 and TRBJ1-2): EPEVTQTPSHQVTQMGQEVILRCVPISNHLYFYWYRQILGQKVEFLVSFYNNEISEKSEIFDDQFSVERPDGSNFTLKIRSTKLEDSAMYFCASAPGGHYGYTFGSGTRLTVV.